These 16 T cell receptor beta chains originate from one sample sequenced in a study of control samples from healthy donors and cancer patients (dated by TCRdb to the early 2020s). To prepare the library, the immunoSEQ multiplex PCR assay was applied. Imported from immuneACCESS, the table was reduced by TCRdb to in-frame sequences with V and J called. These copies leave out some clones; in studies compared against another copy, an unresolved V gene accounts for under half, and the cause of the remainder is not known. In this sample the table shows approximately 40,000 clones, around 82% of which occur a single time. Clones ranked in the top ten supply 20% to 25% of the sample. The material sequenced was PBMCs. Source of these receptors: a woman aged 60 to 75 with lung cancer.

Of note for this clone: This sample includes further DNA sequences coding for the same CDR3. V usage is TRBV7-2 and J usage is TRBJ2-1; a weak D match, TRBD2 (7 bases). V dropped 2 bases and J dropped 8 bases, with 22 bases sitting between them. Germline assignment: CDR1 SGHTA and CDR2 FQGNSA. This CDR3 has 17 amino acids. CDR3 sequence reads: CASSLMMVGGAGDEQFF. The DNA of the CDR3 is TGTGCCAGCAGCTTAATGATGGTGGGGGGGGCTGGCGATGAGCAGTTCTTC.

This chain connects TRBV18 to TRBJ2-7; D unclear. With 2 bases removed from V and 2 bases from J, the gap between germline ends came to 7 bases. The CDR3 loop spans 13 amino acids. Germline V CDR1 and CDR2: KGHSH, LQKENI. CDR3 nucleotides: TGTGCCAGCTCACCAGGGCACACCTACGAGCAGTACTTC. Translated, it gives CASSPGHTYEQYF.

The J gene is TRBJ1-1, the V gene TRBV9; no clear D gene. There are 13 residues in the CDR3. Germline CDR1 reads SGDLS; CDR2 reads YYNGEE. V lost 1 base to trimming and J lost 5 bases, with 9 bases between them. The CDR3 region is CASSVLGETEAFF. CDR3 DNA: TGTGCCAGCAGCGTATTGGGCGAAACTGAAGCTTTCTTT.

This sequence joins TRBV12-3 or TRBV12-4 and TRBJ1-4; no clear D gene. This CDR3 has 12 amino acids. V was pared by 4 bases and J by 14 bases, with 14 bases between. The CDR3 DNA reads TGTGCCAGCAGTTCCCGTGTAAGGGTGCTGTTTTTT. It specifies CASSSRVRVLFF.

The rearrangement links TRBV4-1 to TRBJ2-1; 10 bases line up with TRBD1. J was trimmed by 6 bases and V by 2 bases; bases with no gene match: 10. CDR1 MGHRA and CDR2 YSYEKL come from the germline V gene. The CDR3 contains 17 residues. For the CDR3, the DNA is TGCGCCAGCAGCCAATGGGCGGGACAGGGGAGAATCAATGAGCAGTTCTTC. Translation gives CASSQWAGQGRINEQFF.

Concerning this clone: Being one base from a much bigger clone, this may be a read error. The chain couples TRBV19 to TRBJ2-7; D is uncertain. Germline CDR1 is LNHDA and CDR2 is SQIVND (reference sequence). The germline V and J ends were trimmed by 5 bases and 4 bases, with 15 bases remaining between them. The length of the CDR3 is 14 residues. The CDR3 is CASSVRLPEYEQYF. The CDR3 DNA sequence: TGTGCCAGTAGTGTCCGCCTCCCCGAGTACGAGCAGTACTTC.

V usage is TRBV6-1 and J usage is TRBJ2-1, with 8 bases that match TRBD2. The germline V gene encodes CDR1 MNHNS and CDR2 SASEGT. V lost 0 bases and J lost 4; bases outside the gene matches: 5. The CDR3 is made up of 16 amino acids. The CDR3 reads CASSEAVLAAYNEQFF. The CDR3 nucleotides are TGTGCCAGCAGTGAAGCTGTACTAGCGGCATACAATGAGCAGTTCTTC.

A word on this clone: At one of its ends the junction is not consistent with the germline gene, which may arise from a read error. The chain combines TRBV11-1 with TRBJ2-7; D may be TRBD1 or TRBD2 (5 bases each). Germline V gene data show CDR1 as SGHAT and CDR2 as FQDESV (reference sequence). The CDR3 has 15 amino acids. CDR3 region: CASSPGRGPSRRPFF. The DNA of the CDR3 is TGTGCCAGCAGCCCCGGCCGGGGCCCATCCCGCAGGCCTTTTTTC. Filled out from reference TRBV11-1 and TRBJ2-7, the complete variable domain reads EAEVAQSPRYKITEKSQAVAFWCDPISGHATLYWYRQILGQGPELLVQFQDESVVDDSQLPKDRFSAERLKGVDSTLKIQPAELGDSAMYLCASSPGRGPSRRPFFGPGTRLTVT.

The chain employs TRBV4-1 and TRBJ2-7; 7 bases line up with TRBD1. The CDR3 consists of 15 residues. Unmatched junction bases numbered 2, after V lost 0 bases and J lost 0 bases. Germline-derived CDR1 and CDR2 are MGHRA and YSYEKL. The CDR3 loop reads CASSQEEGASYEQYF. CDR3 nucleotide sequence: TGCGCCAGCAGCCAAGAAGAGGGGGCCTCCTACGAGCAGTACTTC.

The chain carries TRBV5-1 and TRBJ2-5; maybe TRBD2 (6 bases). Germline loops: CDR1 SGHRS, CDR2 YFSETQ. The CDR3 is made up of 14 amino acids. Trimming stripped 7 bases from V and 2 bases from J, with 15 bases between. This CDR3 reads CASSGERAQETQYF. Here the CDR3 DNA reads TGCGCCAGCTCGGGGGAAAGAGCACAAGAGACCCAGTACTTC.

This clone has a single count. This chain uses TRBV6-5 with TRBJ1-1, with unresolved D. Trimming took 6 bases from V and 2 from J, leaving 13 bases between them. The CDR3 loop spans 14 amino acids. Per germline, CDR1 MNHEY and CDR2 SVGAGI. The CDR3 coding sequence is TGTGCCAGCAGCCTATGGGAGTCCAACACTGAAGCTTTCTTT. Protein sequence: CASSLWESNTEAFF.

The V and J genes are TRBV12-3 or TRBV12-4 and TRBJ1-2; no firm D call. The CDR3 has 12 amino acids. V dropped 4 bases and J dropped 4 bases, with 7 bases sitting between them. The CDR3, as DNA: TGTGCCAGCAGTTCTGGGCCCTATGGCTACACCTTC. This translates into CASSSGPYGYTF.

V and J are TRBV25-1 and TRBJ1-2, with D unclear. Germline-derived CDR1 and CDR2 are MGHDK and SYGVNS. Deletions cut 10 bases from V and 8 bases from J, with 11 bases between. The CDR3 is made up of 10 amino acids. CDR3 DNA: TGTGCCACCCAAGCGGCGGGCTACACCTTC. This encodes CATQAAGYTF.

The chain employs TRBV9 and TRBJ2-1; 7 nucleotides align to TRBD1. CDR1 is SGDLS, CDR2 YYNGEE, per germline. After removal of 4 bases from V and 4 bases from J, the junction contained 8 bases not matched to a gene. The CDR3 contains 15 residues. The CDR3 DNA sequence: TGTGCCAGCAGCCTCTCGACAGGGACGTACAATGAGCAGTTCTTC. Amino acids: CASSLSTGTYNEQFF.

This clone has only a few counts. V is TRBV7-9 and J is TRBJ1-4; D uncertain. The CDR3 length is 13 residues. CDR1 and CDR2 from the germline V gene are SEHNR and FQNEAQ (reference sequence). V gave up 6 bases and J gave up 6 bases, with 11 bases separating them. This chain's CDR3 is CASRTAEDEKLFF. The CDR3 DNA reads TGTGCCAGCAGGACCGCGGAGGATGAAAAACTGTTTTTT. The variable domain in full, completed from reference TRBV7-9 and TRBJ1-4, reads DTGVSQNPRHKITKRGQNVTFRCDPISEHNRLYWYRQTLGQGPEFLTYFQNEAQLEKSRLLSDRFSAERPKGSFSTLEIQRTEQGDSAMYLCASRTAEDEKLFFGSGTQLSVL.

The V and J genes are TRBV10-2 and TRBJ1-1; D remains unclear. The CDR3 is made up of 11 amino acids. Germline V gives CDR1 WSHSY, CDR2 SAAADI. V gave up 6 bases and J gave up 3 bases, with 5 bases separating them. Written as DNA, the CDR3 is TGCGCCAGCAGCACTGACACTGAAGCTTTCTTT. It translates to CASSTDTEAFF.